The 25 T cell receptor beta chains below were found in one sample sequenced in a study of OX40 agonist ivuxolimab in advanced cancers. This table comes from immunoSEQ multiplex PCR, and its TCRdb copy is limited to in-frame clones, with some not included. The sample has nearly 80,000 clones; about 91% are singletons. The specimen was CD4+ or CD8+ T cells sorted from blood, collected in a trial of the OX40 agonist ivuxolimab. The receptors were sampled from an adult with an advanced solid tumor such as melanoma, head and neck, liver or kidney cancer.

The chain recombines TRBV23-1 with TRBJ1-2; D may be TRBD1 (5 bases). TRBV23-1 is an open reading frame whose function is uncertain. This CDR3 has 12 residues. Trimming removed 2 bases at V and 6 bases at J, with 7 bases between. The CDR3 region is CASSQTGHGYTF. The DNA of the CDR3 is TGCGCCAGCAGTCAAACGGGACATGGCTACACCTTC.

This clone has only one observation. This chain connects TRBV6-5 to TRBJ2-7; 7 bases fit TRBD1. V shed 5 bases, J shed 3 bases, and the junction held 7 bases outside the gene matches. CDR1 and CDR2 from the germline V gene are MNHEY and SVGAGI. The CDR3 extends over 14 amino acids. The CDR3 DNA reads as TGTGCCAGCAGTCTATCGCACAGGGGCTACGAGCAGTACTTC. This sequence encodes CASSLSHRGYEQYF.

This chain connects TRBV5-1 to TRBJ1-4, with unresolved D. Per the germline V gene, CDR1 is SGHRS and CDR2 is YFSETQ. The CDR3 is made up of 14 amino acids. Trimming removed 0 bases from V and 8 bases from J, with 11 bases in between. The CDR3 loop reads CASSLEATPEKLFF. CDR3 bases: TGCGCCAGCAGCTTGGAGGCCACCCCCGAAAAACTGTTTTTT.

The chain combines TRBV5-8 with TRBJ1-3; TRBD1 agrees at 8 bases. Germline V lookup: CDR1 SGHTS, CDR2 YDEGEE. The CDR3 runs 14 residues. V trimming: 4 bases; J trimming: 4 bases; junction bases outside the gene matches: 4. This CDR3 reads CASSQDRVGNTIYF. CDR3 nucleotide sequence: TGTGCCAGCAGCCAGGACAGGGTCGGAAACACCATATATTTT.

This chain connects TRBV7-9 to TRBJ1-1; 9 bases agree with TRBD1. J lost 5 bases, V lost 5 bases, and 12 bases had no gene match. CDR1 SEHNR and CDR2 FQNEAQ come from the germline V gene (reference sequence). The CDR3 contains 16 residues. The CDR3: CASSITPLTGGTEAFF. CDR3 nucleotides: TGTGCCAGCAGCATCACACCATTGACAGGGGGTACTGAAGCTTTCTTT.

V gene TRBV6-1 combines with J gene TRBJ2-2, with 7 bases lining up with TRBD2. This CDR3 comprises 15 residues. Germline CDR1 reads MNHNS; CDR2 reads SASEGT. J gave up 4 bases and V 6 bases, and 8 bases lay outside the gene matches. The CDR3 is CASRIAGGSTGELFF. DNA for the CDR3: TGTGCCAGCAGAATAGCGGGCGGAAGCACCGGGGAGCTGTTTTTT.

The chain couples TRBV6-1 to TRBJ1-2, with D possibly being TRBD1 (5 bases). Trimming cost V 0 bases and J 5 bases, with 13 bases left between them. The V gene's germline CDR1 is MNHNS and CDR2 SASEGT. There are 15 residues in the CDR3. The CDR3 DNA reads TGTGCCAGCAGTGAAGCTGGCAGGGTTGGTTATGGCTACACCTTC. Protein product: CASSEAGRVGYGYTF.

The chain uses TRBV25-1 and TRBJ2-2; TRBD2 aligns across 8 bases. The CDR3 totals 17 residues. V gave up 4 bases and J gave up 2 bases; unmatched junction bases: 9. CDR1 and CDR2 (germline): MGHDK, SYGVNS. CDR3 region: CASSGGRHSGNTGELFF. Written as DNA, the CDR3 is TGTGCCAGCAGTGGCGGGAGGCATTCGGGTAACACCGGGGAGCTGTTTTTT.

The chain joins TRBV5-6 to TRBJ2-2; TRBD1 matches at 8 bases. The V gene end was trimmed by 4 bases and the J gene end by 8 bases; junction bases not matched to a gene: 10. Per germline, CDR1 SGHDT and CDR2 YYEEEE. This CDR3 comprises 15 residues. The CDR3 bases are TGTGCCAGCAGCGCCGGGACAGGACCCGAGGGGGAGCTGTTTTTT. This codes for CASSAGTGPEGELFF.

CDR3 in DNA: TGTGCCAGCTCCCTCGGCGGGGACAGGGGTGTAGGCTACACCTTC. It encodes CASSLGGDRGVGYTF. The V gene is TRBV28, the J gene TRBJ1-2, with 10 bases identical to TRBD1. V dropped 8 bases and J dropped 8; count of bases not matched to a gene: 14. Per the germline V gene, CDR1 is MDHEN and CDR2 is SYDVKM. There are 15 residues in the CDR3.

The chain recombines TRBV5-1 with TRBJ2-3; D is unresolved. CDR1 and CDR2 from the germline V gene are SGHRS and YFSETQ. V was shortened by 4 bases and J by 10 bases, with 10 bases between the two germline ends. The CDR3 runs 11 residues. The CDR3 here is CASSAEKAQYF. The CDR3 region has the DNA TGCGCCAGCAGCGCAGAGAAGGCGCAGTATTTT.

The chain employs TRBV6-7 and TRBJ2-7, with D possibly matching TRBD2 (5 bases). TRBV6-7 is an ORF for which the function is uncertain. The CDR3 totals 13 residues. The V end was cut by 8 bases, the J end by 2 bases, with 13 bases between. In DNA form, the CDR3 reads TGTGCCAGCCGTTCGGGGATAACCTACGAGCAGTACTTC. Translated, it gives CASRSGITYEQYF.

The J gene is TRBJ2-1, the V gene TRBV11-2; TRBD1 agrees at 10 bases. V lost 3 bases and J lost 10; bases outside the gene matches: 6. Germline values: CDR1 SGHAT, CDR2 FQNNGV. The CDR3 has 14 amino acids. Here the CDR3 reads CASSFPGQGPEQFF. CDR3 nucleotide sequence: TGTGCCAGCAGCTTCCCGGGACAGGGGCCCGAGCAGTTCTTC.

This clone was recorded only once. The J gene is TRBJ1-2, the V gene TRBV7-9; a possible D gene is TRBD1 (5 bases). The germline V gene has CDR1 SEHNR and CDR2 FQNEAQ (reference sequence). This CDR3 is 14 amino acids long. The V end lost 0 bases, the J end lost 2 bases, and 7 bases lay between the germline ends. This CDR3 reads CASSLAPGNYGYTF. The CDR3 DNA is TGTGCCAGCAGCTTAGCTCCAGGGAACTATGGCTACACCTTC.

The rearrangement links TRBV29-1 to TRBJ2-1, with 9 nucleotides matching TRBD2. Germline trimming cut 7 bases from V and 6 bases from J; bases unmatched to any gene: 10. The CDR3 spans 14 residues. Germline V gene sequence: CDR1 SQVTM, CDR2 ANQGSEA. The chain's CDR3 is CSASAGLAPNEQFF. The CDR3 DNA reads TGCAGCGCATCTGCGGGACTAGCCCCCAATGAGCAGTTCTTC.

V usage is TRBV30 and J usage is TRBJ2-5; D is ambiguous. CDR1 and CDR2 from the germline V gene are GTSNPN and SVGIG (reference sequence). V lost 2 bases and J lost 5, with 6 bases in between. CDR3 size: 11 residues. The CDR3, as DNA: TGTGCCTGGAGTAGTGGCGAGACCCAGTACTTC. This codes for CAWSSGETQYF.

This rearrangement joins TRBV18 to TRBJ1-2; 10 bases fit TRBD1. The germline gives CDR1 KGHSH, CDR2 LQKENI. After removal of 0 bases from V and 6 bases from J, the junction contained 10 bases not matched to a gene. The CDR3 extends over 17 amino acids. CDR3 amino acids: CASSPPYGTGEAHGYTF. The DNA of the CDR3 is TGTGCCAGCTCACCACCGTACGGGACAGGGGAAGCCCATGGCTACACCTTC.

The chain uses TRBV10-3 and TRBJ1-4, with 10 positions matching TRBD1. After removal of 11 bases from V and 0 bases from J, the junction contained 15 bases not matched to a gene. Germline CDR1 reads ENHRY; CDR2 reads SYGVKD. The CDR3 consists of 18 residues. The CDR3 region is CAAWDRGSDLSTNEKLFF. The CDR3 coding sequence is TGTGCCGCCTGGGACAGGGGTTCCGACCTATCAACTAATGAAAAACTGTTTTTT.

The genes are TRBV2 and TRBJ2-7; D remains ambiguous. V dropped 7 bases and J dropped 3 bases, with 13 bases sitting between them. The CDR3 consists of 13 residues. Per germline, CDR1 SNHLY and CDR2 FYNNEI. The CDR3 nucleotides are TGTGCCAGCACTCTAGACGGGTACTACGAGCAGTACTTC. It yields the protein CASTLDGYYEQYF.

This chain's CDR3 is CASSTPTGTQETQYF. CDR3 coding DNA: TGTGCCAGCAGTACCCCGACAGGGACCCAAGAGACCCAGTACTTC. The chain employs TRBV28 and TRBJ2-5; TRBD1 matches 7 bases. This CDR3 comprises 15 residues. Germline CDR1 MDHEN, CDR2 SYDVKM. V lost 5 bases, J lost 1 base, and 7 bases stayed unmatched. Full variable domain (outside the CDR3, taken from reference TRBV28 and TRBJ2-5): DVKVTQSSRYLVKRTGEKVFLECVQDMDHENMFWYRQDPGLGLRLIYFSYDVKMKEKGDIPEGYSVSREKKERFSLILESASTNQTSMYLCASSTPTGTQETQYFGPGTRLLVL.

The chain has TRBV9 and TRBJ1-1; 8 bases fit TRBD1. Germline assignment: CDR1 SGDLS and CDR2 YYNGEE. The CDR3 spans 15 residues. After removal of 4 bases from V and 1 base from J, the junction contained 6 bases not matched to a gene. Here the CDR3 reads CASSRQTGGNTEAFF. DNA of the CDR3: TGTGCCAGCAGCAGACAAACAGGGGGGAACACTGAAGCTTTCTTT.

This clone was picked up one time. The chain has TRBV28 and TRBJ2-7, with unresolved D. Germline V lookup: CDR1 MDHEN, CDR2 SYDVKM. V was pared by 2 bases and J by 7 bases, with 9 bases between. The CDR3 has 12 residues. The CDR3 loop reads CASSLGQTEQYF. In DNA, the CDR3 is TGTGCCAGCAGTTTAGGGCAGACAGAGCAGTACTTC.

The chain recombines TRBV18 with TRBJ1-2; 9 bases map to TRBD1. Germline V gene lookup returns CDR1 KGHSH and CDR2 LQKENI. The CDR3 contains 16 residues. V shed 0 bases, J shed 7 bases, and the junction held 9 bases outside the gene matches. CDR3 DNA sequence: TGTGCCAGCTCACCACCGGGGGGACAGGGTGTGATTGGCTACACCTTC. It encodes CASSPPGGQGVIGYTF.

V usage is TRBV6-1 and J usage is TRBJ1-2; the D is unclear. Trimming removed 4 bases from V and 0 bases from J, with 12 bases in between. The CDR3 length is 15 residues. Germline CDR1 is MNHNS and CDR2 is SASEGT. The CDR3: CASSANRNTNYGYTF. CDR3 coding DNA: TGTGCCAGCAGTGCGAACAGAAATACTAACTATGGCTACACCTTC.

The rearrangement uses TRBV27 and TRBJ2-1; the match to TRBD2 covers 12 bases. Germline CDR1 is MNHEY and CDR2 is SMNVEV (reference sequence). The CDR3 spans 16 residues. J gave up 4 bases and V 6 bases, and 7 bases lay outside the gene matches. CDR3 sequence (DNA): TGTGCCAGCAGCATGGGGACTAGCGGGTTTTACAATGAGCAGTTCTTC. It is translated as CASSMGTSGFYNEQFF.